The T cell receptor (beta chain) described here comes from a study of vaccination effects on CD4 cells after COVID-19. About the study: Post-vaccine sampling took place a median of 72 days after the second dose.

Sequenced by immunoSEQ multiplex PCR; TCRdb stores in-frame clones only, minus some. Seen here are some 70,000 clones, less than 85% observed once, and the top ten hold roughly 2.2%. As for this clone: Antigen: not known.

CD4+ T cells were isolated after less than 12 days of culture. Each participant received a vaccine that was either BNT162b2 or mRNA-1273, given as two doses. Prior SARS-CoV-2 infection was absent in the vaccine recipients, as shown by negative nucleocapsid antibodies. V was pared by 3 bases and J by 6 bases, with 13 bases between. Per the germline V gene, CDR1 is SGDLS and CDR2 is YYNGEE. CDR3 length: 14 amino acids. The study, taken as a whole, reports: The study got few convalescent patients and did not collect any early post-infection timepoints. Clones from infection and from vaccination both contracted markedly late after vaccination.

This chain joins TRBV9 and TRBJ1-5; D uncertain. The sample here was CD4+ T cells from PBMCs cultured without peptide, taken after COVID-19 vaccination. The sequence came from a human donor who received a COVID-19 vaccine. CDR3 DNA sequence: TGTGCCAGCAGCGCCCTAAGAAGTGGTCAGCCCCAGCATTTT. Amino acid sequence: CASSALRSGQPQHF.